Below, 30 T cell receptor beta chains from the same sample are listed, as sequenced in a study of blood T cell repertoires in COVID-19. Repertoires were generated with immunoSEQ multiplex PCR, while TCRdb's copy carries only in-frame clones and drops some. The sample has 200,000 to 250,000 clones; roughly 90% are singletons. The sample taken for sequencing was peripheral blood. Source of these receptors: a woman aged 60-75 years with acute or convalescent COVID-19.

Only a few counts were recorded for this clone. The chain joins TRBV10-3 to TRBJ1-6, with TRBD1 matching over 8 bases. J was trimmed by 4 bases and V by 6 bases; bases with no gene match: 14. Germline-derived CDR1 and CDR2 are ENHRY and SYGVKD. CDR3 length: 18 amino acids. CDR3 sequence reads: CAISTLPHRGSYNSPLHF. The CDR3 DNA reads TGTGCCATCAGCACCTTGCCCCACAGGGGGTCTTATAATTCACCCCTCCACTTT.

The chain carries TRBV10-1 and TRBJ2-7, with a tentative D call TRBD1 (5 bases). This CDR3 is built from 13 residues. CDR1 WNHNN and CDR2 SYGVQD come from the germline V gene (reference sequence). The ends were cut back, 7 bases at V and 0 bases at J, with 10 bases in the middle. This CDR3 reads CASMQGFSYEQYF. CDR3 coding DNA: TGCGCCAGCATGCAGGGATTCTCCTACGAGCAGTACTTC.

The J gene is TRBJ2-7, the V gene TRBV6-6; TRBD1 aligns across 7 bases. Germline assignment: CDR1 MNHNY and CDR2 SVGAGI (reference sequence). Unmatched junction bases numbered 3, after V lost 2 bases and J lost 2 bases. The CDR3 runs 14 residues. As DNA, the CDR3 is TGTGCCAGCAGTTACGACAGGGACACCTACGAGCAGTACTTC. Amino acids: CASSYDRDTYEQYF.

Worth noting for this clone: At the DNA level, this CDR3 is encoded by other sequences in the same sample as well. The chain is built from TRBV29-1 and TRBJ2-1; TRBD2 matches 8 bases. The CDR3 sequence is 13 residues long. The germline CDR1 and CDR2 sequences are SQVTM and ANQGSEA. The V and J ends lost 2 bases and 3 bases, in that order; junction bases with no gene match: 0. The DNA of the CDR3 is TGCAGCGTTGAACGGGGGGGCTACAATGAGCAGTTCTTC. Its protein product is CSVERGGYNEQFF.

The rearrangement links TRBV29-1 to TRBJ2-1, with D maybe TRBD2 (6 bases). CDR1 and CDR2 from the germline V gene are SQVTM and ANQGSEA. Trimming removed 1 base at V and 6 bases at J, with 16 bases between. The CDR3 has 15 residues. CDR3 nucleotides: TGCAGCGTTGAAGTCGGGACTCGTCATTCCAATGAGCAGTTCTTC. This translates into CSVEVGTRHSNEQFF.

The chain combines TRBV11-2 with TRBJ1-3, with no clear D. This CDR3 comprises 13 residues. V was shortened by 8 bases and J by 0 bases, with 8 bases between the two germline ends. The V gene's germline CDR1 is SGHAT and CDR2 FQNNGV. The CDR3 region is CASAYVSGNTIYF. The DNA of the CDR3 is TGTGCCAGCGCGTATGTCTCTGGAAACACCATATATTTT.

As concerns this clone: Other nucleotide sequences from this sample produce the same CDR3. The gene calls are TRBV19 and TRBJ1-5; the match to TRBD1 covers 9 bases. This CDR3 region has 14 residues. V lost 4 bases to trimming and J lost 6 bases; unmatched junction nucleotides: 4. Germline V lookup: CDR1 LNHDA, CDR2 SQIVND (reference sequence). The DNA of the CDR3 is TGTGCCAGTAGTAGCACAGGGGGCGGTCAGCCCCAGCATTTT. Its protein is CASSSTGGGQPQHF.

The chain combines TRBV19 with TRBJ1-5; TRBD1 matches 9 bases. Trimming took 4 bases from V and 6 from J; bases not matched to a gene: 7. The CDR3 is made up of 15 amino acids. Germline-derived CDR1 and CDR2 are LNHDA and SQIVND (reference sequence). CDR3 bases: TGTGCCAGTAGTAAAGGGACAGGGATAGGTCAGCCCCAGCATTTT. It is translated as CASSKGTGIGQPQHF.

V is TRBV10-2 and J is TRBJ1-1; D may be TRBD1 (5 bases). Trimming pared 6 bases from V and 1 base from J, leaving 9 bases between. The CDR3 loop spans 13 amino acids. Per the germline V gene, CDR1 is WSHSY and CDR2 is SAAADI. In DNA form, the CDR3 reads TGCGCCAGCAGCCAGGGAGGGAACACTGAAGCTTTCTTT. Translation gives CASSQGGNTEAFF.

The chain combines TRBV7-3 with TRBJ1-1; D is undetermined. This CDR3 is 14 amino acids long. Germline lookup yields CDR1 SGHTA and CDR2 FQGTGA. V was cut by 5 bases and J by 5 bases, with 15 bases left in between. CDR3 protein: CASSRGPGVTEAFF. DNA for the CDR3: TGTGCCAGCAGCCGAGGGCCAGGAGTAACTGAAGCTTTCTTT.

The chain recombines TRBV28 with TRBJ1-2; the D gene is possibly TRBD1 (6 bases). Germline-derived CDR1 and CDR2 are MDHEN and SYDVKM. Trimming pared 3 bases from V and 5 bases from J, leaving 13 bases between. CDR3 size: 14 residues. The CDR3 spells CASSFGTKRYGYTF. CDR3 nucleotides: TGTGCCAGCAGTTTTGGGACAAAGAGGTATGGCTACACCTTC.

CDR3 sequence (DNA): TGTGCCAGCAGTGACCAGGGGTTTATTCAGTACTTC. It specifies CASSDQGFIQYF. The gene calls are TRBV2 and TRBJ2-4; D may be TRBD1 (6 bases). This CDR3 is 12 amino acids long. Germline V gives CDR1 SNHLY, CDR2 FYNNEI. Trimming cost V 3 bases and J 10 bases, with 10 bases left between them.

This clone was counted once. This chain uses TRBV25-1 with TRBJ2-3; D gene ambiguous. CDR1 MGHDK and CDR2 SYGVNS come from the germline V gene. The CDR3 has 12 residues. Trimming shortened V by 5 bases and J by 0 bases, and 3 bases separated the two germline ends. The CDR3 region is CASSRSTDTQYF. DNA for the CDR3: TGTGCCAGCAGTCGGAGCACAGATACGCAGTATTTT. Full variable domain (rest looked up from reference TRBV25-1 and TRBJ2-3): EADIYQTPRYLVIGTGKKITLECSQTMGHDKMYWYQQDPGMELHLIHYSYGVNSTEKGDLSSESTVSRIRTEHFPLTLESARPSHTSQYLCASSRSTDTQYFGPGTRLTVL.

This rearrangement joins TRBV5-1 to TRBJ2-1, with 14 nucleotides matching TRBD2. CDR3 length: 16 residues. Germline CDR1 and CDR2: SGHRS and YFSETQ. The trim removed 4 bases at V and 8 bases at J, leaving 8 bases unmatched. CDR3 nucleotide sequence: TGCGCCAGCAGCCCGGGGACTAGCGGGAGATTGGATGAGCAGTTCTTC. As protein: CASSPGTSGRLDEQFF.

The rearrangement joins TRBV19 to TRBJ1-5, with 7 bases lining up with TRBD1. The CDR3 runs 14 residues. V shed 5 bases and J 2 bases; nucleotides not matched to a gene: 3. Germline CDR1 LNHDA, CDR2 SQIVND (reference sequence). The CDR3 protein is CASSWQGGNQPQHF. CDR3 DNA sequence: TGTGCCAGTAGTTGGCAGGGGGGCAATCAGCCCCAGCATTTT.

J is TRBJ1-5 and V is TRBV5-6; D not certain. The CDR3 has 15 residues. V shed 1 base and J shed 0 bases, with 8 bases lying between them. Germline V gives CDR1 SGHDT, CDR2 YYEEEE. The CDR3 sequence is CASSLRSYSNQPQHF. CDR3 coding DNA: TGTGCCAGCAGCTTGCGGAGTTATAGCAATCAGCCCCAGCATTTT.

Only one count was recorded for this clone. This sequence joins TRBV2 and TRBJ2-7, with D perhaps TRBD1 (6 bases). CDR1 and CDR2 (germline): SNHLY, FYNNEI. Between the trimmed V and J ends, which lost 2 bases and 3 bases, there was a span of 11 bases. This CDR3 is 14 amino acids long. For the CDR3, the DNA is TGTGCCAGCAGTGAACACAGGGCGGGCTACGAGCAGTACTTC. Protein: CASSEHRAGYEQYF.

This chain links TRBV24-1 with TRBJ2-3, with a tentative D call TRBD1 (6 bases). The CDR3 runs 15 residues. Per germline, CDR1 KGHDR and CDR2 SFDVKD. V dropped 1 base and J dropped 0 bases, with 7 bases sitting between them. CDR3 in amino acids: CATSDLGGSTDTQYF. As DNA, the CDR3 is TGTGCCACCAGTGATTTAGGGGGAAGCACAGATACGCAGTATTTT.

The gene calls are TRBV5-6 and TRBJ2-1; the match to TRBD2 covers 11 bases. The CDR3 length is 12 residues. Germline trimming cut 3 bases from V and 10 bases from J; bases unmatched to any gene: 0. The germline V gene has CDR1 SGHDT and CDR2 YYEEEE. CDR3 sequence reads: CASSWTSGEQFF. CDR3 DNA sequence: TGTGCCAGCAGCTGGACTAGCGGGGAGCAGTTCTTC.

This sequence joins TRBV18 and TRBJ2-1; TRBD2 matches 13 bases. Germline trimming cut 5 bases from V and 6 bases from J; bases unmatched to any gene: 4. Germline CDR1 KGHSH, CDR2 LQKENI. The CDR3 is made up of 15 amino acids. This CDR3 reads CASSGLAGALNEQFF. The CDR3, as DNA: TGTGCCAGCTCAGGACTAGCGGGGGCTCTCAATGAGCAGTTCTTC.

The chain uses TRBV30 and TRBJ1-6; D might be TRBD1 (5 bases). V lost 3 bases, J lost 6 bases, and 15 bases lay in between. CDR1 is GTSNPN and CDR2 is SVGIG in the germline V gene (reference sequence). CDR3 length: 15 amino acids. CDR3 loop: CAWRIRGGGNSPLHF. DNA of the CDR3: TGTGCCTGGAGGATCCGTGGGGGAGGTAATTCACCCCTCCACTTT.

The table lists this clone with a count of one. CDR3 in amino acids: CASSTVRSNQPQHF. CDR3 nucleotide sequence: TGTGCCAGTAGTACGGTCAGGAGCAATCAGCCCCAGCATTTT. This sequence joins TRBV19 and TRBJ1-5, with D hard to call. The germline V and J ends were trimmed by 4 bases and 1 base, with 8 bases remaining between them. Germline CDR1 reads LNHDA; CDR2 reads SQIVND (reference sequence). This CDR3 has 14 amino acids.

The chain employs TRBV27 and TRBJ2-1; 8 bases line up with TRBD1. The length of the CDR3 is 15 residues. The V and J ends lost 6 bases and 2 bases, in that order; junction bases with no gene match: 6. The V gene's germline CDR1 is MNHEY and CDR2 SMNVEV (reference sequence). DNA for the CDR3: TGTGCCAGCAGACCGAGGGGACAGGCCTACAATGAGCAGTTCTTC. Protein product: CASRPRGQAYNEQFF.

CDR3 nucleotides: TGCGCCAGCAGCCTGGACAGAGGGACGCAGTATTTT. Protein sequence: CASSLDRGTQYF. The chain is built from TRBV5-1 and TRBJ2-3, with a tentative D call TRBD1 (6 bases). Germline V gene data show CDR1 as SGHRS and CDR2 as YFSETQ. The CDR3 contains 12 residues. Trimming removed 4 bases from V and 9 bases from J, with 12 bases in between.

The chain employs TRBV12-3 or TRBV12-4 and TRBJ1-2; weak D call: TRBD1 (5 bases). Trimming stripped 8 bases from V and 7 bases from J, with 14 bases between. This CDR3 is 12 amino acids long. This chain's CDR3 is CASGLTTGGYTF. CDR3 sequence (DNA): TGTGCCAGCGGACTAACCACAGGTGGCTACACCTTC.

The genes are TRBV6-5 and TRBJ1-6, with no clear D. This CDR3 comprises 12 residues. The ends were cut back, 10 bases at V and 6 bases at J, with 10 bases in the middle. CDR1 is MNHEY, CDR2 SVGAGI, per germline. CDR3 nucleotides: TGTGCCACGGGGTCGGGTAATTCACCCCTCCACTTT. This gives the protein CATGSGNSPLHF.

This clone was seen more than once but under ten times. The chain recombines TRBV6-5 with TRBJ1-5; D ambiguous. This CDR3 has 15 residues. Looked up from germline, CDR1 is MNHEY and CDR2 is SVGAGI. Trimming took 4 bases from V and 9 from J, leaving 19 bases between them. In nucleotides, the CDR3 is TGTGCCAGCAGTTCACAACCTAGAGCGACGGGGCCCCAGCATTTT. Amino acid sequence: CASSSQPRATGPQHF.

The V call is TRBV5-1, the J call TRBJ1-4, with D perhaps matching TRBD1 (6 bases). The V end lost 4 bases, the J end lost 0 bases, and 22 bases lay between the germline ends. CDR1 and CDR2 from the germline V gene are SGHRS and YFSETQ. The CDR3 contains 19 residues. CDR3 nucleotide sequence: TGCGCCAGCAGCCTGGGCACCCCACAGGGCCTAGCAACTAATGAAAAACTGTTTTTT. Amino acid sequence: CASSLGTPQGLATNEKLFF.

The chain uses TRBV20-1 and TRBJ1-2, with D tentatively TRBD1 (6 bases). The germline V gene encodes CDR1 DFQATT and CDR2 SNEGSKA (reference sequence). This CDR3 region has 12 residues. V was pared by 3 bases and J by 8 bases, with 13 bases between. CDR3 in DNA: TGCAGTGCTAGTGTTCAGGGGAGAGGCTACACCTTC. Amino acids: CSASVQGRGYTF.

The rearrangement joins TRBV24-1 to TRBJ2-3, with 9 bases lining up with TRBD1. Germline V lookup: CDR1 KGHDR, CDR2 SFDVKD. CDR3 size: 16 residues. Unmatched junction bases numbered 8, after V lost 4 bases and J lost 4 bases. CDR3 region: CATSEPGQGRADTQYF. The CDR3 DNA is TGTGCCACCAGTGAACCAGGACAGGGGCGGGCAGATACGCAGTATTTT.